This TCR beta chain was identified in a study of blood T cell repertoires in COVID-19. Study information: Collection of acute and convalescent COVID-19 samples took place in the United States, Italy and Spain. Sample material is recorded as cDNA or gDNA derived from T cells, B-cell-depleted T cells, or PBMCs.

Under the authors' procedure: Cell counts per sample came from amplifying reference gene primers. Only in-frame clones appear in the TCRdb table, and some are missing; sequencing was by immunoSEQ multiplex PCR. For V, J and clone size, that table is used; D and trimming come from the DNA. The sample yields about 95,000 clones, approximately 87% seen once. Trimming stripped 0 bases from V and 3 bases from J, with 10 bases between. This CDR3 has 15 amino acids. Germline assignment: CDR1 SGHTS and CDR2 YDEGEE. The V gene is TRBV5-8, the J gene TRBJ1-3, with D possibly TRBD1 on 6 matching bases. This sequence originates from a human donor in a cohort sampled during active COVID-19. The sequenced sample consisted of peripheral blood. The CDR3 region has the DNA TGTGCCAGCAGCTTGGACAGGGCTAGTGGAAACACCATATATTTT. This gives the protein CASSLDRASGNTIYF.